The 20 T cell receptor beta chains given below trace back to one sample, sequenced in a study of shared clonotypes between healthy human individuals. This table comes from immunoSEQ multiplex PCR, and its TCRdb copy is limited to in-frame clones, with some not included. Among some 2,100,000 clones listed, approximately 96% were seen once. Sequenced sample: naive CD4+ T cells sorted from blood. The sample's subset: CD45RA+ positively selected. These receptors were taken from a man between 18 and 29 years old in good health.

V is TRBV18 and J is TRBJ2-7; 7 bases line up with TRBD2. This CDR3 region has 15 residues. Germline CDR1 reads KGHSH; CDR2 reads LQKENI. V trimming: 3 bases; J trimming: 5 bases; junction bases outside the gene matches: 10. CDR3 in amino acids: CASSPSGGRADEQYF. CDR3 nucleotides: TGTGCCAGCTCACCCTCCGGAGGGAGGGCCGACGAGCAGTACTTC.

The count of this clone is one. The chain couples TRBV30 to TRBJ1-5, with TRBD1 identical over 8 bases. CDR1 and CDR2 from the germline V gene are GTSNPN and SVGIG (reference sequence). The V and J ends lost 4 bases and 6 bases, in that order; junction bases with no gene match: 8. This CDR3 has 14 amino acids. The CDR3 DNA follows: TGTGCCTGGAATCAACAGGGGGGGGTTCAGCCCCAGCATTTT. This sequence encodes CAWNQQGGVQPQHF.

Of note for this clone: Other DNA variants within this sample encode the same CDR3. The CDR3 region is CASSLGQGNTEAFF. CDR3 sequence (DNA): TGTGCCAGCAGTTTGGGACAGGGTAACACTGAAGCTTTCTTT. The rearrangement joins TRBV27 to TRBJ1-1; 9 positions match TRBD1. There are 14 residues in the CDR3. V gave up 3 bases and J gave up 2 bases; unmatched junction bases: 1. The V gene's germline CDR1 is MNHEY and CDR2 SMNVEV (reference sequence).

V gene TRBV6-5 combines with J gene TRBJ2-1; 11 nucleotides align to TRBD1. V gave up 6 bases and J gave up 7 bases; unmatched junction bases: 8. The CDR3 covers 15 residues. Looked up from germline, CDR1 is MNHEY and CDR2 is SVGAGI. The CDR3 bases are TGTGCCAGCAGCCGAGGACAGGGGGCGACGAATGAGCAGTTCTTC. This translates into CASSRGQGATNEQFF.

A note on this clone: This sample includes further DNA sequences coding for the same CDR3. The V call is TRBV10-1, the J call TRBJ2-2; D gene unclear. V dropped 0 bases and J dropped 1 base, with 3 bases sitting between them. Germline V CDR1 and CDR2: WNHNN, SYGVQD (reference sequence). The CDR3 is made up of 14 amino acids. The CDR3 loop is CASSESRNTGELFF. DNA of the CDR3: TGCGCCAGCAGTGAGTCCCGGAACACCGGGGAGCTGTTTTTT.

Notes on this clone: Different DNA sequences within this sample yield the same CDR3. The genes are TRBV7-2 and TRBJ1-5; D gene uncertain. CDR3 length: 15 amino acids. Per the germline V gene, CDR1 is SGHTA and CDR2 is FQGNSA. Between the trimmed V and J ends, which lost 1 base and 2 bases, there was a span of 9 bases. The CDR3: CASSLETAGNQPQHF. CDR3 sequence (DNA): TGTGCCAGCAGCTTAGAAACCGCGGGCAATCAGCCCCAGCATTTT.

The chain recombines TRBV11-2 with TRBJ2-1, with TRBD2 identical over 7 bases. V shed 1 base and J 4 bases; nucleotides not matched to a gene: 4. CDR1 and CDR2 (germline): SGHAT, FQNNGV. This CDR3 comprises 15 residues. The CDR3 protein is CASSLGGSAYNEQFF. In nucleotides, the CDR3 is TGTGCCAGCAGCTTAGGCGGGAGTGCATACAATGAGCAGTTCTTC.

This chain uses TRBV5-1 with TRBJ2-5, with D perhaps being TRBD1 or TRBD2 (6 bases each). Trimming took 1 base from V and 5 from J, leaving 15 bases between them. The CDR3 has 15 residues. The germline gives CDR1 SGHRS, CDR2 YFSETQ. DNA of the CDR3: TGCGCCAGCAGCTTGTCACGGGGGCCGGGGGAGACCCAGTACTTC. It encodes CASSLSRGPGETQYF.

The chain is built from TRBV2 and TRBJ1-6; D might be TRBD1 (5 bases). Deletions cut 6 bases from V and 6 bases from J, with 21 bases between. The CDR3 contains 17 residues. The germline V gene has CDR1 SNHLY and CDR2 FYNNEI. CDR3 sequence: CASSVLQSTVINSPLHF. CDR3 DNA sequence: TGTGCCAGCAGCGTTCTCCAGTCGACAGTGATTAATTCACCCCTCCACTTT.

The genes are TRBV19 and TRBJ1-6; TRBD1 might be the D (5 bases). Germline V gene data show CDR1 as LNHDA and CDR2 as SQIVND (reference sequence). V shed 10 bases and J shed 0 bases, with 10 bases lying between them. The CDR3 is 14 amino acids. In nucleotides, the CDR3 is TGTGCCACCCGGGACGGCTCCTATAATTCACCCCTCCACTTT. It is translated as CATRDGSYNSPLHF.

The chain joins TRBV2 to TRBJ2-7; D ambiguous. From germline, CDR1 is SNHLY and CDR2 FYNNEI. The CDR3 covers 12 residues. V gave up 3 bases and J gave up 3 bases, with 6 bases separating them. Here the CDR3 DNA reads TGTGCCAGCAGTGACCCCTACTACGAGCAGTACTTC. Protein product: CASSDPYYEQYF. Filled out from reference TRBV2 and TRBJ2-7, the complete variable domain reads EPEVTQTPSHQVTQMGQEVILRCVPISNHLYFYWYRQILGQKVEFLVSFYNNEISEKSEIFDDQFSVERPDGSNFTLKIRSTKLEDSAMYFCASSDPYYEQYFGPGTRLTVT.

The V call is TRBV7-3, the J call TRBJ1-6, with TRBD1 matching over 7 bases. Trimming took 2 bases from V and 7 from J; bases not matched to a gene: 5. CDR1 SGHTA and CDR2 FQGTGA come from the germline V gene. The CDR3 loop spans 15 amino acids. The chain's CDR3 is CASSLDGQVNSPLHF. The CDR3 DNA reads TGTGCCAGCAGCTTAGACGGACAGGTCAATTCACCCCTCCACTTT.

The rearrangement uses TRBV7-3 and TRBJ1-6; D is uncertain. This CDR3 region has 16 residues. Trimming took off 2 bases at V and 5 bases at J, with 13 bases between the two ends. Per the germline V gene, CDR1 is SGHTA and CDR2 is FQGTGA. CDR3 nucleotide sequence: TGTGCCAGCAGCTTATCAGGTGCAGGAGATAATTCACCCCTCCACTTT. Translation gives CASSLSGAGDNSPLHF.

The chain is built from TRBV10-2 and TRBJ2-3; D gene ambiguous. Germline assignment: CDR1 WSHSY and CDR2 SAAADI. The germline V and J ends were trimmed by 6 bases and 4 bases, with 8 bases remaining between them. This CDR3 contains 12 residues. The CDR3 DNA reads as TGCGCCAGCAGCCCAGAGGCAGATACGCAGTATTTT. It specifies CASSPEADTQYF.

V is TRBV5-5 and J is TRBJ1-6; tentatively, D is TRBD1 (5 bases). The CDR3 has 16 amino acids. Between the trimmed V and J ends, which lost 0 bases and 6 bases, there was a span of 13 bases. CDR1 SGHKS and CDR2 YYEKEE come from the germline V gene (reference sequence). CDR3 sequence (DNA): TGTGCCAGCAGCTTGGCGCAGGGTGCTAGTAATTCACCCCTCCACTTT. Translation: CASSLAQGASNSPLHF.

This chain joins TRBV2 and TRBJ1-4, with a tentative D call TRBD1 (6 bases). The ends were cut back, 4 bases at V and 0 bases at J, with 12 bases in the middle. The germline gives CDR1 SNHLY, CDR2 FYNNEI. This CDR3 has 16 residues. CDR3 residues: CASSATGFATNEKLFF. The CDR3 DNA follows: TGTGCCAGCAGTGCCACAGGGTTTGCAACTAATGAAAAACTGTTTTTT.

The chain couples TRBV7-9 to TRBJ1-4; possibly TRBD1 for D (6 bases). Germline CDR1 is SEHNR and CDR2 is FQNEAQ (reference sequence). This CDR3 has 14 residues. V was shortened by 4 bases and J by 10 bases, with 16 bases between the two germline ends. DNA for the CDR3: TGTGCCAGCAGCTCCACCAGGGGCGACGGAAAACTGTTTTTT. Translated, it gives CASSSTRGDGKLFF.

In regard to this clone: Other DNA sequences from this sample encode an identical CDR3 as well. This chain connects TRBV29-1 to TRBJ2-5; tentative D call: TRBD2 (6 bases). CDR1 SQVTM and CDR2 ANQGSEA come from the germline V gene. The germline V and J ends were trimmed by 2 bases and 4 bases, with 8 bases remaining between them. This CDR3 is built from 12 residues. The DNA for the CDR3 is TGCAGCGTTGAAACGGGGGTAGAGACCCAGTACTTC. Residues: CSVETGVETQYF.

A remark on this clone: Other DNA sequences from this sample encode an identical CDR3 as well. This sequence joins TRBV7-3 and TRBJ2-2; no clear D gene. V dropped 1 base and J dropped 3 bases, with 3 bases sitting between them. The V gene's germline CDR1 is SGHTA and CDR2 FQGTGA. This CDR3 contains 13 residues. CDR3 nucleotides: TGTGCCAGCAGCTTAAGAGACACCGGGGAGCTGTTTTTT. Translation gives CASSLRDTGELFF.

The V call is TRBV30, the J call TRBJ1-3; D is perhaps TRBD1 (5 bases). This CDR3 is 16 amino acids long. Germline V gene lookup returns CDR1 GTSNPN and CDR2 SVGIG (reference sequence). V dropped 1 base and J dropped 0 bases, with 13 bases sitting between them. In DNA, the CDR3 is TGTGCCTGGAGTGGCGGGGGGATTAGCTCTGGAAACACCATATATTTT. This encodes CAWSGGGISSGNTIYF.